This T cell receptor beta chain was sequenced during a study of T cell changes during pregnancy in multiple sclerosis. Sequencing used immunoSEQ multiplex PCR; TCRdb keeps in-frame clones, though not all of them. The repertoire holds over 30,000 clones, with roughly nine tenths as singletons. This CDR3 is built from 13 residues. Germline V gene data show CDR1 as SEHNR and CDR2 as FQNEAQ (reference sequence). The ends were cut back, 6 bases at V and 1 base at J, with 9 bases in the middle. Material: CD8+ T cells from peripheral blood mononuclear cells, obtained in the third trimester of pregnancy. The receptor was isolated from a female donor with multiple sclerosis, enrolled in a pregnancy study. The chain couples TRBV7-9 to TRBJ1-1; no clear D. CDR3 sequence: CASRSGKNTEAFF. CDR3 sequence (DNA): TGTGCCAGCAGATCCGGGAAGAACACTGAAGCTTTCTTT.